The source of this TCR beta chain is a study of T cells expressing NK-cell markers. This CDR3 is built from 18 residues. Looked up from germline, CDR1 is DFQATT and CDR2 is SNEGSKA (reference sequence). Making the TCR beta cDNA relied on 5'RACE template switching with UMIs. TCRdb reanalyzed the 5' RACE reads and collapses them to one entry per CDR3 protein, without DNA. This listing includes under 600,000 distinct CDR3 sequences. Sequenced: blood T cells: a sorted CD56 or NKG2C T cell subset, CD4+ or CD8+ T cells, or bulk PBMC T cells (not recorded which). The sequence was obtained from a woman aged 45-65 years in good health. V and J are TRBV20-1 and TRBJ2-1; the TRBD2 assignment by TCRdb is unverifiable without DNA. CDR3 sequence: CSARDTPGTSGIYNEQFF.